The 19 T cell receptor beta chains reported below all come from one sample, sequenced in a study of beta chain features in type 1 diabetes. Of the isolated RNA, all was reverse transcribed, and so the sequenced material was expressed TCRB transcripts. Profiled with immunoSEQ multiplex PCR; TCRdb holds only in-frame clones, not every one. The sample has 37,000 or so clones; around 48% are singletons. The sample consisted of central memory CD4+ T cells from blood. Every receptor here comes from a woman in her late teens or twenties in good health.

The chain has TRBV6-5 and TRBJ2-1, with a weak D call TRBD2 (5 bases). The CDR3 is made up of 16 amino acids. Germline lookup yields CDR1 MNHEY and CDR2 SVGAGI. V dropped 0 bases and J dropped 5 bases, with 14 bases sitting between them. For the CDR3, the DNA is TGTGCCAGCAGTTACTCTCCGGGGAGTAGGGACAATGAGCAGTTCTTC. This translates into CASSYSPGSRDNEQFF.

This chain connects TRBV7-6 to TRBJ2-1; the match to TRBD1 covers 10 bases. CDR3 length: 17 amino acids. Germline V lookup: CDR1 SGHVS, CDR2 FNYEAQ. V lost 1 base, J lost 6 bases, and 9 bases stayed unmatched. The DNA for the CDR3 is TGTGCCAGCAGCTTAGTTAGTGGTTGGGACAGGGGCAATGAGCAGTTCTTC. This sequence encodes CASSLVSGWDRGNEQFF.

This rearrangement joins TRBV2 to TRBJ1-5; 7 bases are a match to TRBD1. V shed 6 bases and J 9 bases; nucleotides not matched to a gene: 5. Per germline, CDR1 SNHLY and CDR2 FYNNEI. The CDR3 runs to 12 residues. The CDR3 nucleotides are TGTGCCAGCAGCGGCGCAGGGGGGCCCCAGCATTTT. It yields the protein CASSGAGGPQHF.

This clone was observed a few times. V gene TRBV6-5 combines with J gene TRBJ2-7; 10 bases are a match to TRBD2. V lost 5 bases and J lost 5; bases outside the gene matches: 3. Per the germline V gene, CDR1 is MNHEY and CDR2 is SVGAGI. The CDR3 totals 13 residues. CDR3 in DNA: TGTGCCAGCAGTGCGGGACTAGCGCACGAGCAGTACTTC. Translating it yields CASSAGLAHEQYF.

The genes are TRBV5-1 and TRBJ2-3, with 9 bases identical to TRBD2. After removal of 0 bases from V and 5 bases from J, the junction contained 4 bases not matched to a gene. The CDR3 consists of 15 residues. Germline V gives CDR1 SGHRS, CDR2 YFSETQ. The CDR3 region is CASSLGGRAIDTQYF. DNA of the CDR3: TGCGCCAGCAGCTTGGGCGGGAGGGCCATAGATACGCAGTATTTT.

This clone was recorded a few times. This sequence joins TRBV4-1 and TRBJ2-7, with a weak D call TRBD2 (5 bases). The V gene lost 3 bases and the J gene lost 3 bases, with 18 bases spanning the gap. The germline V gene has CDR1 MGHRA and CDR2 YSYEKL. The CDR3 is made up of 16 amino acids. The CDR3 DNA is TGCGCCAGCAGCCAGGGCCTGAGGGAGACCCACTACGAGCAGTACTTC. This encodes CASSQGLRETHYEQYF.

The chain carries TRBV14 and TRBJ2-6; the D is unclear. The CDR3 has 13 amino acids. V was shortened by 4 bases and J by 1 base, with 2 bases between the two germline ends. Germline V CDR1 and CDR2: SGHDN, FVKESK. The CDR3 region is CASSPSGANVLTF. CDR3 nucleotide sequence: TGTGCCAGCAGCCCTTCTGGGGCCAACGTCCTGACTTTC.

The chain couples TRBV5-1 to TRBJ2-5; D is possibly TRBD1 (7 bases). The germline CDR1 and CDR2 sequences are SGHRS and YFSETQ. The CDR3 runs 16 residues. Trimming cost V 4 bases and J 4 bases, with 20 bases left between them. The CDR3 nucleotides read TGCGCCAGCAGCCGCTCGGGCTCAGGGGGAGGAGAGACCCAGTACTTC. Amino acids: CASSRSGSGGGETQYF.

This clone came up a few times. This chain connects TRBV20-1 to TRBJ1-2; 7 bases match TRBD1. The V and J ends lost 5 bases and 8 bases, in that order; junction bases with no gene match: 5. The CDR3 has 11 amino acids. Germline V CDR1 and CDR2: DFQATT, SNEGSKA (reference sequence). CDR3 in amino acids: CSAPDRSGYTF. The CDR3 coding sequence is TGCAGTGCTCCGGACAGGAGCGGCTACACCTTC.

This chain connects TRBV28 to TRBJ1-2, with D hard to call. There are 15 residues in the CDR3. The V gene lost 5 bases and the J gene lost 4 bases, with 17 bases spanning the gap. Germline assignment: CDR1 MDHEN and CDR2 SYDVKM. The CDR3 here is CASSPGPVAGYGYTF. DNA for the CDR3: TGTGCCAGCAGTCCTGGTCCCGTTGCGGGCTATGGCTACACCTTC.

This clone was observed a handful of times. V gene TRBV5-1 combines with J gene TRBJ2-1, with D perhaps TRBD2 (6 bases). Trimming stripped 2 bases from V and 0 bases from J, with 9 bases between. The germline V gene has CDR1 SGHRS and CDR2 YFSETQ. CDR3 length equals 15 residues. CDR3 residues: CASSFAGSSYNEQFF. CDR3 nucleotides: TGCGCCAGCAGCTTTGCGGGGAGCTCCTACAATGAGCAGTTCTTC.

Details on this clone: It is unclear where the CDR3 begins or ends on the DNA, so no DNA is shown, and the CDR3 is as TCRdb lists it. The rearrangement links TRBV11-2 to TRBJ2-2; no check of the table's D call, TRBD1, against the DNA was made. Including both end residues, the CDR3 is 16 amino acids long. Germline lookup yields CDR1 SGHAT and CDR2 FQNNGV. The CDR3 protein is CASSTGQGMDPGSCFF.

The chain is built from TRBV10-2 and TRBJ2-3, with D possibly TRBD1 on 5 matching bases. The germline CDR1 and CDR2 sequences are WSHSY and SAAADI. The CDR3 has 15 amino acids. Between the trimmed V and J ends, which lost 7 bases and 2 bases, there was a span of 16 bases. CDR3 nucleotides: TGCGCCAGCAACTGGGGCGCTGCTAACACAGATACGCAGTATTTT. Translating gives CASNWGAANTDTQYF.

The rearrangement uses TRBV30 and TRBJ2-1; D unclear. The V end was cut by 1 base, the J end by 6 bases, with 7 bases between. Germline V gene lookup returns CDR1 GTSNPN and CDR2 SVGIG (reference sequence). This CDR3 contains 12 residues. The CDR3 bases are TGTGCCTGGAGTGCGCTAGTCAATGAGCAGTTCTTC. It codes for CAWSALVNEQFF.

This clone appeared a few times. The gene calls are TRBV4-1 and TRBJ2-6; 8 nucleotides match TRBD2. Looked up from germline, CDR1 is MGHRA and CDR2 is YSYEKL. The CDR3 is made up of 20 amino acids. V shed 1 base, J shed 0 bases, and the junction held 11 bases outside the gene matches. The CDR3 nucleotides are TGCGCCAGCAGCCAAGGGACGGGCGGGAGGCCCCTCTCTGGGGCCAACGTCCTGACTTTC. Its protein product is CASSQGTGGRPLSGANVLTF.

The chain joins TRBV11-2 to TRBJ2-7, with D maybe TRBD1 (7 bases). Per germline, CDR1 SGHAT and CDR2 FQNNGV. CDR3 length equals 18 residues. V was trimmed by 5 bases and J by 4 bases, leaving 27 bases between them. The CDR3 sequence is CASSPKGGTVPQTYEQYF. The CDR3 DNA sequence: TGTGCCAGCAGCCCCAAAGGGGGGACAGTTCCCCAAACTTACGAGCAGTACTTC.

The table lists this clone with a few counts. The CDR3 bases are TGCAGCGTTGGAAGGACAGGAAACACTGAAGCTTTCTTT. This sequence encodes CSVGRTGNTEAFF. The J gene is TRBJ1-1, the V gene TRBV29-1, with 7 bases identical to TRBD1. The CDR3 sequence is 13 residues long. J was trimmed by 2 bases and V by 4 bases; bases with no gene match: 4. CDR1 SQVTM and CDR2 ANQGSEA come from the germline V gene.

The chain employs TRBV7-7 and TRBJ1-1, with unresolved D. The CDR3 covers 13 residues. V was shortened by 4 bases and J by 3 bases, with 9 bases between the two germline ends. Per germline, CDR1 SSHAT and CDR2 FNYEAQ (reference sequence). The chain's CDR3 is CASSSGLYTEAFF. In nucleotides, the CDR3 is TGTGCCAGCAGCTCAGGACTGTACACTGAAGCTTTCTTT. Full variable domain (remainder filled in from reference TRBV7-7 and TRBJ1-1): GAGVSQSPRYKVTKRGQDVTLRCDPISSHATLYWYQQALGQGPEFLTYFNYEAQPDKSGLPSDRFSAERPEGSISTLTIQRTEQRDSAMYRCASSSGLYTEAFFGQGTRLTVV.

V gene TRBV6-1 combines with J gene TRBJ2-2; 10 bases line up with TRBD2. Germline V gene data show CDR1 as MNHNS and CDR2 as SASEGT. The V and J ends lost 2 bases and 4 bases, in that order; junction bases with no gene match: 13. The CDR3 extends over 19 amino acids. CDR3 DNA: TGTGCCAGCAGTGAACCACTTAGCAGACTAGCGGGCATCACCGGGGAGCTGTTTTTT. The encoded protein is CASSEPLSRLAGITGELFF.